The 27 T cell receptor beta chains below all came from one sample that was sequenced in a study of T cell responses to AZD1222 COVID-19 vaccine (dated by TCRdb to the early 2020s). Read against the paper, the sample's time point label means: baseline before first vaccination. The receptor library was made with the immunoSEQ multiplex PCR assay. TCRdb re-hosts the immuneACCESS table, in-frame sequences only. Its copies lack some clones; in the studies checked, an unresolved V gene accounts for under half of them, and the cause for the rest is not known. For this sample there are tens of thousands of clones; over 60% appear just once. The leading ten clones occupy around 10% of the sample. The sequenced sample was peripheral blood, obtained on day 0 of AZD1222 vaccination. These receptors were taken from an adult in good health.

The count of this clone is one. This chain connects TRBV6-2 or TRBV6-3 to TRBJ1-2; D unclear. Germline CDR1 reads MNHEY; CDR2 reads SVGEGT. There are 14 residues in the CDR3. The V end was cut by 0 bases, the J end by 3 bases, with 8 bases between. The CDR3 DNA is TGTGCCAGCAGTTACTCTGGGAACTACTATGGCTACACCTTC. Translated: CASSYSGNYYGYTF.

The gene calls are TRBV19 and TRBJ1-6; possible D gene TRBD1, 6 bases. CDR3 length: 14 amino acids. Trimming left V 9 bases short and J 9 bases short, with 18 bases between. Germline V gene lookup returns CDR1 LNHDA and CDR2 SQIVND (reference sequence). Written as DNA, the CDR3 is TGTGCCAGCGGAGTTACAGGGCTCGGTTCACCCCTCCACTTT. Translating it yields CASGVTGLGSPLHF.

V and J are TRBV19 and TRBJ2-1, with 7 positions matching TRBD1. This CDR3 region has 14 residues. With V trimmed by 6 bases and J by 4 bases, 6 bases remained unmatched. Germline V gene data show CDR1 as LNHDA and CDR2 as SQIVND (reference sequence). The CDR3 is CASSRDRSYNEQFF. CDR3 DNA sequence: TGTGCCAGTAGCCGGGACAGATCTTACAATGAGCAGTTCTTC.

This chain uses TRBV19 with TRBJ1-6; tentatively, D is TRBD1 (6 bases). Germline V gene sequence: CDR1 LNHDA, CDR2 SQIVND (reference sequence). V was cut by 2 bases and J by 10 bases, with 15 bases left in between. The CDR3 contains 15 residues. CDR3 DNA sequence: TGTGCCAGTAGTATAACAGGGATTCGGCGATCACCCCTCCACTTT. It encodes CASSITGIRRSPLHF.

This clone appeared a single time. The genes are TRBV7-2 and TRBJ1-4; D is unresolved. V was cut by 6 bases and J by 6 bases, with 17 bases left in between. The CDR3 covers 15 residues. Germline loops: CDR1 SGHTA, CDR2 FQGNSA. Written as DNA, the CDR3 is TGTGCCAGCAGTCGGAACGGCCACAGCTATGAAAAACTGTTTTTT. Encoded protein: CASSRNGHSYEKLFF.

Notes on this clone: One junction end disagrees with the germline gene, perhaps due to a read error. This chain links TRBV7-7 with TRBJ2-7, with D tentatively TRBD1 (5 bases). Germline values: CDR1 SSHAT, CDR2 FNYEAQ (reference sequence). The CDR3 is 15 amino acids. CDR3 nucleotide sequence: TGTGCTAGCAGCTTAGTCGCAGGGCCTGACTACGAGCAGTACTTC. This gives the protein CASSLVAGPDYEQYF.

The CDR3 coding sequence is TGCAGCGTTGAGAGGGGGGACCAACGTCGCGAGCAGTACTTC. Translation gives CSVERGDQRREQYF. The chain carries TRBV29-1 and TRBJ2-7, with D possibly being TRBD1 or TRBD2 (6 bases each). This CDR3 is 14 amino acids long. Trimming cost V 3 bases and J 6 bases, with 18 bases left between them. In germline, CDR1 is SQVTM, CDR2 ANQGSEA.

The rearrangement links TRBV3-1 (or the pseudogene TRBV3-2) to TRBJ2-1, with 11 bases fitting TRBD2. The V segment lost 1 base and the J segment 5 bases; nucleotides outside the gene matches: 10. CDR3 length: 18 residues. Germline lookup yields CDR1 LGHDT and CDR2 YNNKEL (reference sequence). This CDR3 reads CASSQALVAGGLNNEQFF. As DNA, the CDR3 is TGTGCCAGCAGCCAAGCTCTGGTAGCGGGGGGGCTGAACAATGAGCAGTTCTTC.

The V call is TRBV4-1, the J call TRBJ2-2, with D perhaps being TRBD1 or TRBD2 (5 bases each). Deletions cut 11 bases from V and 1 base from J, with 11 bases between. Germline assignment: CDR1 MGHRA and CDR2 YSYEKL. This CDR3 is built from 13 residues. CDR3: CACRDQNTGELFF. In DNA, the CDR3 is TGCGCCTGCCGGGACCAGAACACCGGGGAGCTGTTTTTT.

The chain is built from TRBV10-3 and TRBJ1-2; tentatively, D is TRBD1 (6 bases). The CDR3 runs 15 residues. Trimming removed 7 bases from V and 4 bases from J, with 19 bases in between. Germline V gene lookup returns CDR1 ENHRY and CDR2 SYGVKD. The DNA for the CDR3 is TGTGCCATCATGCCGGGTCTCCAGGGGAGCTATGGCTACACCTTC. Its protein is CAIMPGLQGSYGYTF.

The V and J genes are TRBV11-2 and TRBJ2-7, with unresolved D. The CDR3 is 16 residues long. Looked up from germline, CDR1 is SGHAT and CDR2 is FQNNGV. Trimming stripped 4 bases from V and 3 bases from J, with 19 bases between. The CDR3 DNA follows: TGTGCCAGCAGCTCCGTGGGTTGGAATCCGGGCTACGAGCAGTACTTC. Translated, it gives CASSSVGWNPGYEQYF.

As regards this clone: Other DNA sequences within the sample encode an identical CDR3. The chain couples TRBV7-2 to TRBJ2-7; D gene ambiguous. The CDR3 sequence is 14 residues long. V lost 1 base and J lost 0, with 7 bases in between. Germline CDR1 SGHTA, CDR2 FQGNSA. Here the CDR3 DNA reads TGTGCCAGCAGCTTAGGCAGGAGCTCCTACGAGCAGTACTTC. It is translated as CASSLGRSSYEQYF.

This clone was detected a few times. The chain couples TRBV7-3 to TRBJ2-5, with D possibly matching TRBD2 (5 bases). Germline V gene data show CDR1 as SGHTA and CDR2 as FQGTGA. This CDR3 spans 13 amino acids. V was clipped by 2 bases and J by 5 bases, with 9 bases between them. The CDR3 DNA sequence: TGTGCCAGCAGCTTAGGAGGCTACGAGACCCAGTACTTC. This codes for CASSLGGYETQYF.

The rearrangement links TRBV6-4 to TRBJ2-2; the D is unclear. Trimming stripped 6 bases from V and 5 bases from J, with 10 bases between. CDR1 is MRHNA and CDR2 is SNTAGT in the germline V gene. This CDR3 spans 13 amino acids. The CDR3 loop reads CASSAVTTGELFF. The CDR3 bases are TGTGCCAGCAGCGCCGTCACTACCGGGGAGCTGTTTTTT.

This chain connects TRBV7-9 to TRBJ2-7; no clear D gene. Trimming took off 3 bases at V and 0 bases at J, with 15 bases between the two ends. The CDR3 runs to 16 residues. Germline lookup yields CDR1 SEHNR and CDR2 FQNEAQ (reference sequence). DNA of the CDR3: TGTGCCAGCAGCTTTCATGTTTCTTCGAGCTCCTACGAGCAGTACTTC. Translating it yields CASSFHVSSSSYEQYF.

J is TRBJ1-1 and V is TRBV5-4, with 8 nucleotides matching TRBD1. Germline V gene data show CDR1 as SGHNT and CDR2 as YYREEE (reference sequence). V lost 4 bases and J lost 10; bases outside the gene matches: 15. CDR3 length: 15 residues. The CDR3 DNA reads TGTGCCAGCAGCCAAATGTTAACAGGGGGTTCGGTAGCTTTCTTT. This sequence encodes CASSQMLTGGSVAFF.

J is TRBJ1-6 and V is TRBV6-5; 7 nucleotides agree with TRBD1. The CDR3 spans 14 residues. From germline, CDR1 is MNHEY and CDR2 SVGAGI. J was trimmed by 9 bases and V by 5 bases; bases with no gene match: 7. In nucleotides, the CDR3 is TGTGCCAGCAGTCCCTACGACAGGGCTTCACCCCTCCACTTT. Translating gives CASSPYDRASPLHF.

V is TRBV19 and J is TRBJ1-6; D is ambiguous. This CDR3 is 13 amino acids long. In germline, CDR1 is LNHDA, CDR2 SQIVND (reference sequence). Trimming took off 5 bases at V and 12 bases at J, with 14 bases between the two ends. CDR3 nucleotides: TGTGCCAGTAGTTCCGCCCCTCGTCGACCCCTCCACTTT. It encodes CASSSAPRRPLHF.

The rearrangement links TRBV4-2 to TRBJ1-2; possible D gene TRBD1, 5 bases. The length of the CDR3 is 12 residues. Trimming removed 2 bases from V and 6 bases from J, with 7 bases in between. Germline values: CDR1 LGHNA, CDR2 YNFKEQ. In nucleotides, the CDR3 is TGTGCCAGCAGCCAATGGGGGGATGGCTACACCTTC. Its protein is CASSQWGDGYTF.

This clone showed up just once. The chain links TRBV9 to TRBJ1-1, with 9 positions matching TRBD1. Trimming took 0 bases from V and 3 from J; bases not matched to a gene: 3. Germline V gives CDR1 SGDLS, CDR2 YYNGEE. The CDR3 extends over 15 amino acids. This chain's CDR3 is CASSVAGTGYTEAFF. The CDR3 DNA sequence: TGTGCCAGCAGCGTAGCTGGGACAGGGTACACTGAAGCTTTCTTT.

The chain employs TRBV5-1 and TRBJ2-3; 12 bases align to TRBD1. Germline lookup yields CDR1 SGHRS and CDR2 YFSETQ. Trimming took 2 bases from V and 4 from J; bases not matched to a gene: 5. This CDR3 is 16 amino acids long. The CDR3 DNA sequence: TGCGCCAGCAGCTTAGGGGGACAGGGGGCCGCAGATACGCAGTATTTT. Its translation: CASSLGGQGAADTQYF.

A note on this clone: Compared with germline, one end of the junction differs, possibly owing to a read error. The V and J genes are TRBV7-7 and TRBJ2-3, with 9 bases matching TRBD2. Germline V CDR1 and CDR2: SSHAT, FNYEAQ (reference sequence). There are 16 residues in the CDR3. CDR3 sequence: CASSLGAGGLSDTQYF. The CDR3 DNA reads TGTGCTAGCAGCTTAGGGGCGGGGGGGCTGTCAGATACGCAGTATTTT.

This chain connects TRBV5-6 to TRBJ2-5; 12 bases line up with TRBD2. Germline-derived CDR1 and CDR2 are SGHDT and YYEEEE. This CDR3 region has 15 residues. The junction had 2 bases not matched to a gene; V was cut back by 0 bases and J by 5 bases. The CDR3 sequence: CASSLALAGGETQYF. The CDR3 DNA is TGTGCCAGCAGCTTGGCACTAGCGGGGGGTGAGACCCAGTACTTC. Complete variable domain (other parts from reference TRBV5-6 and TRBJ2-5): DAGVTQSPTHLIKTRGQQVTLRCSPKSGHDTVSWYQQALGQGPQFIFQYYEEEERQRGNFPDRFSGHQFPNYSSELNVNALLLGDSALYLCASSLALAGGETQYFGPGTRLLVL.

The V call is TRBV9, the J call TRBJ2-3; 9 positions match TRBD2. CDR3 length: 19 residues. Germline V gene sequence: CDR1 SGDLS, CDR2 YYNGEE. Unmatched junction bases numbered 17, after V lost 4 bases and J lost 2 bases. CDR3 bases: TGTGCCAGCAGCCCCCTCCCACCATCTGGGACTAGCCCCACAGATACGCAGTATTTT. It is translated as CASSPLPPSGTSPTDTQYF. Filled out from reference TRBV9 and TRBJ2-3, the complete variable domain reads DSGVTQTPKHLITATGQRVTLRCSPRSGDLSVYWYQQSLDQGLQFLIQYYNGEERAKGNILERFSAQQFPDLHSELNLSSLELGDSALYFCASSPLPPSGTSPTDTQYFGPGTRLTVL.

The gene calls are TRBV10-2 and TRBJ1-2, with 7 bases aligning to TRBD1. Germline lookup yields CDR1 WSHSY and CDR2 SAAADI. The V segment lost 2 bases and the J segment 8 bases; nucleotides outside the gene matches: 11. The CDR3 loop spans 15 amino acids. The CDR3 spells CASSEVGGGGYGYTF. Here the CDR3 DNA reads TGCGCCAGCAGTGAGGTTGGAGGGGGCGGATACGGCTACACCTTC.

This chain uses TRBV6-5 with TRBJ2-2; weak D call: TRBD1 (6 bases). V lost 6 bases and J 4 bases, leaving 12 bases between the germline ends. Germline CDR1 MNHEY, CDR2 SVGAGI. CDR3 length equals 14 residues. As DNA, the CDR3 is TGTGCCAGCAGCCAGGGACAAAGCACCGGGGAGCTGTTTTTT. Translating gives CASSQGQSTGELFF.

The V call is TRBV28, the J call TRBJ2-1; no reliable D call. This CDR3 is 12 amino acids long. Trimming left V 6 bases short and J 4 bases short, with 7 bases between. Germline values: CDR1 MDHEN, CDR2 SYDVKM. The CDR3: CASSGRYNEQFF. The CDR3 region has the DNA TGTGCCAGCAGCGGACGATACAATGAGCAGTTCTTC. Full variable domain (outside the CDR3, taken from reference TRBV28 and TRBJ2-1): DVKVTQSSRYLVKRTGEKVFLECVQDMDHENMFWYRQDPGLGLRLIYFSYDVKMKEKGDIPEGYSVSREKKERFSLILESASTNQTSMYLCASSGRYNEQFFGPGTRLTVL.